Below are 7 T cell receptor beta chains sequenced from a single sample in a study of identifying expanded T cells in peripheral blood. Generated by immunoSEQ multiplex PCR, the TCRdb table keeps only in-frame clones and is missing some. Of 80,000 to 95,000 clones in the sample, approximately 88% are singletons; the top ten hold 4%. Sequenced material: blood. The receptors were gathered from a person aged 18-70 years in good health.

The V gene is TRBV28, the J gene TRBJ1-2, with a possible D match to TRBD1 (6 bases). Between the trimmed V and J ends, which lost 2 bases and 4 bases, there was a span of 11 bases. The CDR3 spans 14 residues. Germline assignment: CDR1 MDHEN and CDR2 SYDVKM. CDR3 sequence (DNA): TGTGCCAGCAGTTTACAACAGGGTTCCTATGGCTACACCTTC. As protein: CASSLQQGSYGYTF.

A remark on this clone: Other DNA sequences in the sample encode the same CDR3. The chain employs TRBV30 and TRBJ1-6, with a tentative D call TRBD1 (5 bases). The CDR3 length is 13 residues. The ends were cut back, 2 bases at V and 7 bases at J, with 9 bases in the middle. The germline V gene has CDR1 GTSNPN and CDR2 SVGIG (reference sequence). CDR3 in amino acids: CAWSPAGNSPLHF. The CDR3, as DNA: TGTGCCTGGAGTCCGGCAGGGAATTCACCCCTCCACTTT.

Concerning this clone itself: Other DNA sequences in the sample encode the same CDR3. This rearrangement joins TRBV6-4 to TRBJ2-3; 12 bases map to TRBD2. Unmatched junction bases numbered 4, after V lost 6 bases and J lost 3 bases. This CDR3 comprises 15 residues. Germline CDR1 and CDR2: MRHNA and SNTAGT. This CDR3 reads CASSETSGGTDTQYF. Written as DNA, the CDR3 is TGTGCCAGCAGCGAGACTAGCGGGGGAACAGATACGCAGTATTTT.

This clone appeared a single time. The chain uses TRBV5-5 and TRBJ2-5; D perhaps matches TRBD1 (5 bases). From germline, CDR1 is SGHKS and CDR2 YYEKEE (reference sequence). This CDR3 is built from 14 residues. The ends were cut back, 4 bases at V and 3 bases at J, with 13 bases in the middle. The CDR3 nucleotides are TGTGCCAGCAGCCCGGACATCCTGGAAGAGACCCAGTACTTC. Translating it yields CASSPDILEETQYF.

V is TRBV11-3 and J is TRBJ2-5; D assignment may be TRBD1 or TRBD2 (6 bases each). The V gene lost 1 base and the J gene lost 5 bases, with 14 bases spanning the gap. The CDR3 has 15 residues. From germline, CDR1 is SGHNT and CDR2 YENEEA. The CDR3 protein is CASSLGVGGGETQYF. CDR3 nucleotides: TGTGCCAGCAGCTTAGGGGTCGGGGGCGGTGAGACCCAGTACTTC.

The rearrangement joins TRBV27 to TRBJ1-5; 8 bases fit TRBD1. Germline loops: CDR1 MNHEY, CDR2 SMNVEV (reference sequence). This CDR3 region has 16 residues. J was trimmed by 3 bases and V by 4 bases; bases with no gene match: 8. This CDR3 is CASSSWTGLDNQPQHF. DNA of the CDR3: TGTGCCAGCAGTTCATGGACAGGGCTCGACAATCAGCCCCAGCATTTT.

This chain joins TRBV6-1 and TRBJ2-2, with no clear D. This CDR3 spans 14 amino acids. Per germline, CDR1 MNHNS and CDR2 SASEGT. Trimming cost V 1 base and J 5 bases, with 8 bases left between them. Written as DNA, the CDR3 is TGTGCCAGCAGTGAAGGTGCCGGGACCGGGGAGCTGTTTTTT. Translation: CASSEGAGTGELFF.